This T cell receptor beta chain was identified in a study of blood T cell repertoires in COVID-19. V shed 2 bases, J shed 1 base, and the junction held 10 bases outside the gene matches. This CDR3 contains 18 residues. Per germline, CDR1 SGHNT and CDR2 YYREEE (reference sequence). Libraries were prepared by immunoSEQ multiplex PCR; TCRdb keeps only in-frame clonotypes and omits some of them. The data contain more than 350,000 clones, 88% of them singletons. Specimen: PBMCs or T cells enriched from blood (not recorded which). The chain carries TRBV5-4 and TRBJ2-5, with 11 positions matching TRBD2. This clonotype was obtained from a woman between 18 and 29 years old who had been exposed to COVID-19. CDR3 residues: CASSLLAGAGVAQETQYF. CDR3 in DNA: TGTGCCAGCAGCTTACTAGCGGGAGCCGGCGTGGCCCAAGAGACCCAGTACTTC.